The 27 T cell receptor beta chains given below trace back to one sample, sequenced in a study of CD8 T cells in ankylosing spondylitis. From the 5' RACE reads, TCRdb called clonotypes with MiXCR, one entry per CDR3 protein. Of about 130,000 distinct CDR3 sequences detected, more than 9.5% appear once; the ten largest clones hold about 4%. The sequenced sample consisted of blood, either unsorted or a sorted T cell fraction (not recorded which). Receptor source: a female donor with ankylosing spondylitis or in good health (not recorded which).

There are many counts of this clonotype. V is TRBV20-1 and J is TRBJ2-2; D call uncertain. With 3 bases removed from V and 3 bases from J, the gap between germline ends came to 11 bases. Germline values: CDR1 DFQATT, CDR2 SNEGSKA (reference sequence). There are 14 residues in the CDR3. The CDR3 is CSARPRTDTGELFF. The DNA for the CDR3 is TGCAGTGCTAGGCCCAGGACCGACACCGGGGAGCTGTTTTTT.

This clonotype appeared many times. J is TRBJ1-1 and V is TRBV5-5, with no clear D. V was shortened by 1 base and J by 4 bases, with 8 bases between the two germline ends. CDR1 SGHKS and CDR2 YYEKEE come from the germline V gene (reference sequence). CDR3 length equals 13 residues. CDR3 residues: CASSLRLGTEAFF. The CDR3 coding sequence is TGTGCCAGCAGCTTGCGTTTGGGCACTGAAGCTTTCTTT.

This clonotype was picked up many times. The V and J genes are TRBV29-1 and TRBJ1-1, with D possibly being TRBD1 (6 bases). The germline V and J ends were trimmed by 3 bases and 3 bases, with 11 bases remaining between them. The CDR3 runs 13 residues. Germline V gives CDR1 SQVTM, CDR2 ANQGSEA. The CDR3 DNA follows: TGCAGCGTTGAGTTCAACAGGGACACTGAAGCTTTCTTT. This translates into CSVEFNRDTEAFF.

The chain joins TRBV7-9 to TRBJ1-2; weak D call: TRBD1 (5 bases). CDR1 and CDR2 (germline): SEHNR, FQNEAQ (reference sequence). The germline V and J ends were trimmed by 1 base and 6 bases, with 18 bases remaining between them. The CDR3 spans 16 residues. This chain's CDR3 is CASSLGRQLGVHGYTF. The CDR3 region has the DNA TGTGCCAGCAGCTTAGGCAGACAGCTCGGAGTTCATGGCTACACCTTC.

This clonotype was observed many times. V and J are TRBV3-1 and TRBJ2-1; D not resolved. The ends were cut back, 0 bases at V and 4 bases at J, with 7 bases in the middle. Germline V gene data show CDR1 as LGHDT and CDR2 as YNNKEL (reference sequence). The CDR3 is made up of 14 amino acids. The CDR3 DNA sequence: TGTGCCAGCAGCCAAGAGGGGTATTACAATGAGCAGTTCTTC. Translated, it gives CASSQEGYYNEQFF.

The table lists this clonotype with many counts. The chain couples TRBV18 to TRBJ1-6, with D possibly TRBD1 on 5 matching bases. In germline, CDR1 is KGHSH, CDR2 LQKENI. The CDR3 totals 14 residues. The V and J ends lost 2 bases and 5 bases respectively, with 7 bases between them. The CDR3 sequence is CASSPDRNNSPLHF. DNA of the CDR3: TGTGCCAGCTCACCAGACAGAAATAATTCACCCCTCCACTTT.

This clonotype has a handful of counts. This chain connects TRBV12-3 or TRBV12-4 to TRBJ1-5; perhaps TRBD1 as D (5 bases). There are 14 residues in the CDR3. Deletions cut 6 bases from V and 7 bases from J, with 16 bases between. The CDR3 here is CASSLGGVEQPQHF. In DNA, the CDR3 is TGTGCCAGCAGCCTTGGGGGAGTTGAGCAGCCCCAGCATTTT.

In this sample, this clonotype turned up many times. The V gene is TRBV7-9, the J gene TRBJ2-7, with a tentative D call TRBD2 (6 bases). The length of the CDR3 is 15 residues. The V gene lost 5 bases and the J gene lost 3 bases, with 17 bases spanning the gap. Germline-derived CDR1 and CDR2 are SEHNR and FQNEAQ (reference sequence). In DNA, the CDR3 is TGTGCCAGCAGCCCGGGGGTGGGAGGCAACTACGAGCAGTACTTC. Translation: CASSPGVGGNYEQYF. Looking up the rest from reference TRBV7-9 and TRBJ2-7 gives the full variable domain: DTGVSQNPRHKITKRGQNVTFRCDPISEHNRLYWYRQTLGQGPEFLTYFQNEAQLEKSRLLSDRFSAERPKGSFSTLEIQRTEQGDSAMYLCASSPGVGGNYEQYFGPGTRLTVT.

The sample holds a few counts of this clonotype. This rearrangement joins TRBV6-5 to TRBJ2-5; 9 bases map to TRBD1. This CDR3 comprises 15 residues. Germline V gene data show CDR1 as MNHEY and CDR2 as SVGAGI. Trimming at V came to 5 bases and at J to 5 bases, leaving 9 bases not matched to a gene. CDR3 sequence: CASSDTTGGRETQYF. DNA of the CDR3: TGTGCCAGCAGTGACACAACAGGGGGCCGGGAGACCCAGTACTTC.

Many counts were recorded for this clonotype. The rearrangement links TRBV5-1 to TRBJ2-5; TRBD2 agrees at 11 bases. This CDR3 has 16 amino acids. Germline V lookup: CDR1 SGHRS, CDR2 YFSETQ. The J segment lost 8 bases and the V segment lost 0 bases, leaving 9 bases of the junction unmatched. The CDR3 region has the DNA TGCGCCAGCAGCTTGGTCGGGACTAGCGGAAGAGAAACCCAGTACTTC. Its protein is CASSLVGTSGRETQYF.

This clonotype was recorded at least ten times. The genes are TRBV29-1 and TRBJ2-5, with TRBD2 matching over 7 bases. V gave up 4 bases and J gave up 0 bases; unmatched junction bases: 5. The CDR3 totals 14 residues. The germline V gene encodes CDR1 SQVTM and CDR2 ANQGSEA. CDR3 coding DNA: TGCAGCGTTGTAGCTAGCGGTAACCAAGAGACCCAGTACTTC. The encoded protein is CSVVASGNQETQYF.

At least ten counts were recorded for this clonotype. The CDR3 coding sequence is TGCGCCAGCAGCTTGGCCAGACAAGCCTACAATGAGCAGTTCTTC. This codes for CASSLARQAYNEQFF. This chain uses TRBV5-1 with TRBJ2-1; D gene unclear. The CDR3 covers 15 residues. V was clipped by 0 bases and J by 2 bases, with 9 bases between them. CDR1 is SGHRS and CDR2 is YFSETQ in the germline V gene.

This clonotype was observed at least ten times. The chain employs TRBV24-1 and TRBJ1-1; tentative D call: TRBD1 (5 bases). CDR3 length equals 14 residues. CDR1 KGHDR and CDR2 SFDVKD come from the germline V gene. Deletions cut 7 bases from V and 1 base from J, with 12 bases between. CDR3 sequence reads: CATRGAHENTEAFF. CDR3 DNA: TGTGCCACCAGAGGGGCTCACGAGAACACTGAAGCTTTCTTT.

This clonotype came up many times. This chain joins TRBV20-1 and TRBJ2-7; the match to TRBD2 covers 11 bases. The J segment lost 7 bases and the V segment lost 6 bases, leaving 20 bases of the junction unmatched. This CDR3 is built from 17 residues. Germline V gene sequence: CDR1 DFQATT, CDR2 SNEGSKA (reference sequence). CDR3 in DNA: TGCAGTGCCGGTCCCGGGACTAGCGGCCGAGGGGTAGGAGAGCAGTACTTC. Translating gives CSAGPGTSGRGVGEQYF.

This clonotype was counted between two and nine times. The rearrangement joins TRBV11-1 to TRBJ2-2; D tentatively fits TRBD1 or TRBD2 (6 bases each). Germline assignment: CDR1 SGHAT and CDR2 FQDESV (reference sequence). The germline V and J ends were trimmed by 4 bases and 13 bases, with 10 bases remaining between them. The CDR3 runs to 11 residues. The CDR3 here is CASSSGAVLFF. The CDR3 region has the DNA TGTGCCAGCAGCTCGGGGGCTGTGCTGTTTTTT.

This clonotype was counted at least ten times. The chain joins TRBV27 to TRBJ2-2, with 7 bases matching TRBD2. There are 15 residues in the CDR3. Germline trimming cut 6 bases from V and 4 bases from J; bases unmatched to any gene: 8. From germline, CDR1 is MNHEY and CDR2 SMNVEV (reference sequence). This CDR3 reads CASRTGGLVTGELFF. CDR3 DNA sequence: TGTGCCAGCAGAACGGGGGGTTTAGTCACCGGGGAGCTGTTTTTT.

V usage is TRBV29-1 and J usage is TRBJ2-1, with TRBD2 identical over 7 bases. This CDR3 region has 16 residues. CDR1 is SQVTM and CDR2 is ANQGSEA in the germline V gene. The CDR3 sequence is CTPWGEGLIRCNEQFF. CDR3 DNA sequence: TGCACCCCGTGGGGGGAGGGCCTTATAAGGTGCAATGAGCAGTTCTTC.

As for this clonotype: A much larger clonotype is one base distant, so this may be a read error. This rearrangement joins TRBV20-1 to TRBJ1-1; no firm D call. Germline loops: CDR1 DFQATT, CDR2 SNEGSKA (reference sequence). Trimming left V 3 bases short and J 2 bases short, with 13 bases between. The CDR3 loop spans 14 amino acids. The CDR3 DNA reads TGCAGTGCTAGGGGGTCGGGCTCCAACACTGAAGCTTTCTTT. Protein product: CSARGSGSNTEAFF.

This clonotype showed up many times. CDR3 amino acids: CASSLEPAMGYNEQFF. Here the CDR3 DNA reads TGTGCCAGCAGCTTGGAACCAGCGATGGGATACAATGAGCAGTTCTTC. V and J are TRBV5-5 and TRBJ2-1; the D is unclear. The V and J ends lost 0 bases and 4 bases respectively, with 14 bases between them. This CDR3 comprises 16 residues. CDR1 and CDR2 (germline): SGHKS, YYEKEE (reference sequence).

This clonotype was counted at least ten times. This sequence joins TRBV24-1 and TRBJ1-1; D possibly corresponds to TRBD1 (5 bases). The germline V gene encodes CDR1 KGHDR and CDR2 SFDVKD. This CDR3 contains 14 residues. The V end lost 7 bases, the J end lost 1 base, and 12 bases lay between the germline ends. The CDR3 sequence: CATRRTGTNTEAFF. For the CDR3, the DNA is TGTGCCACCAGAAGAACCGGGACGAACACTGAAGCTTTCTTT.

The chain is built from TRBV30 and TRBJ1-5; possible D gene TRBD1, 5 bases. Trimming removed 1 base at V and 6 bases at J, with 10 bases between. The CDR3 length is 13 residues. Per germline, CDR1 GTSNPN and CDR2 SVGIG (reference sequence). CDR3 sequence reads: CAWSALGGQPQHF. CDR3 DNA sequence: TGTGCCTGGAGTGCCCTGGGGGGTCAGCCCCAGCATTTT.

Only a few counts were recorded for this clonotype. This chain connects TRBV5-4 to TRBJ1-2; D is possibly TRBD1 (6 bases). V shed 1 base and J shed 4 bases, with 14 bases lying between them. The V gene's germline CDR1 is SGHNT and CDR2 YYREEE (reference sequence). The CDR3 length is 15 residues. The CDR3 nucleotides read TGTGCCAGCAGCTTGAGCGGACAGAGACTCTATGGCTACACCTTC. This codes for CASSLSGQRLYGYTF.

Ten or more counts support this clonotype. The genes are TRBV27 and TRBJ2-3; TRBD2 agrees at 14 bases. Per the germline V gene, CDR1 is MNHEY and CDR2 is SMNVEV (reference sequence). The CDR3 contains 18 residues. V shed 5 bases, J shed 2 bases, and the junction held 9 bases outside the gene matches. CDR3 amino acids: CASSPSRTSGGITDTQYF. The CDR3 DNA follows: TGTGCCAGCAGTCCCTCCCGGACTAGCGGGGGGATCACAGATACGCAGTATTTT.

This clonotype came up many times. The CDR3 DNA reads as TGTGCCAGCAGCCGCCGGGACAGACAAGAGACCCAGTACTTC. Translated, it gives CASSRRDRQETQYF. The V gene is TRBV7-3, the J gene TRBJ2-5; 7 nucleotides align to TRBD1. The V gene's germline CDR1 is SGHTA and CDR2 FQGTGA. This CDR3 is built from 14 residues. Trimming took 5 bases from V and 2 from J; bases not matched to a gene: 5. The variable domain in full, completed from reference TRBV7-3 and TRBJ2-5, reads GAGVSQTPSNKVTEKGKYVELRCDPISGHTALYWYRQSLGQGPEFLIYFQGTGAADDSGLPNDRFFAVRPEGSVSTLKIQRTERGDSAVYLCASSRRDRQETQYFGPGTRLLVL.

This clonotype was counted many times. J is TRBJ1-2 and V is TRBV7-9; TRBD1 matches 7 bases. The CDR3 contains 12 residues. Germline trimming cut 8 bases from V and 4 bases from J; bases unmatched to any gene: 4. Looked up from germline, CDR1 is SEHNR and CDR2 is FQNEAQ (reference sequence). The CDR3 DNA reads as TGTGCCAGCCTCGGGACAGCCTATGGCTACACCTTC. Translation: CASLGTAYGYTF.

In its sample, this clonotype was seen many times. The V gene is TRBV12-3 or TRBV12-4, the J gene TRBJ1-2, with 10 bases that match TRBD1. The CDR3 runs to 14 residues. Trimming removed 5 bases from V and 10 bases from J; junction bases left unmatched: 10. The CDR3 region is CASSPSDRGPVYTF. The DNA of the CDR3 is TGTGCCAGCAGTCCGAGCGACAGGGGGCCGGTCTACACCTTC.

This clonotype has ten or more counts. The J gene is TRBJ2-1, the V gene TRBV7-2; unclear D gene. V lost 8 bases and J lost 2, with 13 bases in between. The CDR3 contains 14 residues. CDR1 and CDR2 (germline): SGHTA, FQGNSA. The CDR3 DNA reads TGTGCCAGCTCCGGTCCCCCCACCTACAATGAGCAGTTCTTC. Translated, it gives CASSGPPTYNEQFF.